The TCR beta chain described here comes from a study of blood T cell repertoires in COVID-19. Original processing methods: Using reference gene primer amplification, nucleated cell counts were estimated. Profiled with immunoSEQ multiplex PCR; TCRdb holds only in-frame clones, not every one. D and trimming come from the DNA, and the V and J calls and clone size come from that table. The table lists almost 250,000 clones, 65% to 90% of them singletons, with approximately 9% in the top ten. The V gene's germline CDR1 is SNHLY and CDR2 FYNNEI. The CDR3 runs to 15 residues. The J segment lost 5 bases and the V segment lost 4 bases, leaving 9 bases of the junction unmatched.

Sample: PBMCs or T cells enriched from blood (not recorded which). The J gene is TRBJ2-7, the V gene TRBV2; 9 positions match TRBD1. The TCR comes from a woman aged 50 to 60 with acute COVID-19. In DNA, the CDR3 is TGTGCCAGCAGTGTCAGCGGGACAGGGTACGACGAGCAGTACTTC. Amino acid sequence: CASSVSGTGYDEQYF.